Below are 25 T cell receptor beta chains sequenced from a single sample in a study of blood T cell repertoires in COVID-19. TCRdb's table, derived via immunoSEQ multiplex PCR, lists solely in-frame clones and lacks some. Here the sample spans 65,000 or so clones, approximately 88% being singletons. Specimen: peripheral blood. The receptors were sampled from a man aged 25-45 years with COVID-19, enrolled during active disease.

V and J are TRBV5-6 and TRBJ2-2; the D gene is possibly TRBD1 (7 bases). The CDR3 totals 19 residues. Germline values: CDR1 SGHDT, CDR2 YYEEEE. V lost 4 bases and J lost 1, with 23 bases in between. The CDR3 reads CASSLWGEGGSLNTGELFF. The CDR3 region has the DNA TGTGCCAGCAGCCTGTGGGGGGAAGGGGGCTCCCTGAACACCGGGGAGCTGTTTTTT.

Only one count was recorded for this clone. The chain combines TRBV19 with TRBJ2-7, with TRBD1 matching over 8 bases. The CDR3 sequence is 15 residues long. Germline V gives CDR1 LNHDA, CDR2 SQIVND (reference sequence). Trimming removed 3 bases from V and 2 bases from J; junction bases left unmatched: 6. CDR3 region: CASSMTDRVPYEQYF. The CDR3 coding sequence is TGTGCCAGTAGTATGACGGACAGGGTCCCCTACGAGCAGTACTTC.

The V and J genes are TRBV19 and TRBJ1-2, with 8 bases identical to TRBD1. V was clipped by 5 bases and J by 4 bases; unmatched bases: 6. The CDR3 runs 14 residues. Germline V gene sequence: CDR1 LNHDA, CDR2 SQIVND (reference sequence). The CDR3 DNA sequence: TGTGCCAGTAGTGCAACAGGGGGTGGCTATGGCTACACCTTC. This codes for CASSATGGGYGYTF.

The chain employs TRBV2 and TRBJ2-7; 8 nucleotides agree with TRBD1. Germline loops: CDR1 SNHLY, CDR2 FYNNEI. Germline trimming cut 4 bases from V and 5 bases from J; bases unmatched to any gene: 7. The CDR3 length is 14 residues. The CDR3 reads CASSVAQGAHEQYF. The CDR3 region has the DNA TGTGCCAGCAGTGTCGCCCAGGGGGCCCACGAGCAGTACTTC.

The chain links TRBV10-3 to TRBJ1-2, with 7 nucleotides matching TRBD1. Germline CDR1 is ENHRY and CDR2 is SYGVKD. Trimming removed 5 bases from V and 2 bases from J; junction bases left unmatched: 5. The CDR3 loop spans 14 amino acids. CDR3: CAISTQGSNYGYTF. The CDR3 bases are TGTGCCATCAGTACACAGGGGTCCAACTATGGCTACACCTTC.

The V call is TRBV5-1, the J call TRBJ1-3, with 7 bases identical to TRBD1. This CDR3 region has 18 residues. Germline V lookup: CDR1 SGHRS, CDR2 YFSETQ. V gave up 4 bases and J gave up 0 bases; unmatched junction bases: 13. As DNA, the CDR3 is TGCGCCAGCAGCCTAGGTACGCGACAGGGTTACTCTGGAAACACCATATATTTT. Translating gives CASSLGTRQGYSGNTIYF.

The V call is TRBV13, the J call TRBJ2-3, with 7 bases fitting TRBD2. Germline CDR1 and CDR2: PRHDT and FYEKMQ (reference sequence). V lost 5 bases to trimming and J lost 1 base; unmatched junction nucleotides: 15. The CDR3 loop spans 18 amino acids. CDR3 DNA sequence: TGTGCCAGCAGCCCCGAGGTCCAGAGCGGGATGGGCACAGATACGCAGTATTTT. Translation: CASSPEVQSGMGTDTQYF.

Many counts were recorded for this clone. The chain has TRBV7-2 and TRBJ2-1; a weak D match, TRBD2 (6 bases). Trimming cost V 6 bases and J 1 base, with 13 bases left between them. This CDR3 has 15 residues. Germline V CDR1 and CDR2: SGHTA, FQGNSA. CDR3 protein: CASRGGVESYNEQFF. The CDR3 DNA reads TGTGCCAGCAGAGGAGGGGTAGAATCCTACAATGAGCAGTTCTTC.

Of note for this clone: A read error may account for a junction end that differs from germline. This sequence joins TRBV6-1 and TRBJ2-5; TRBD1 matches at 8 bases. The CDR3 extends over 13 amino acids. The V gene's germline CDR1 is MNHNS and CDR2 SASEGT. The CDR3 sequence: CASSDRGQVTQYF. CDR3 sequence (DNA): TGTGCCAGCAGTGACAGGGGGCAAGTGACCCAGTACTTC.

The chain has TRBV19 and TRBJ1-1; 7 nucleotides agree with TRBD1. With V trimmed by 6 bases and J by 5 bases, 6 bases remained unmatched. The CDR3 is 13 residues long. In germline, CDR1 is LNHDA, CDR2 SQIVND (reference sequence). CDR3 nucleotides: TGTGCCAGTAGGCCAGGGGGTCGTACTGAAGCTTTCTTT. It specifies CASRPGGRTEAFF. The full variable domain, rest sourced from reference TRBV19 and TRBJ1-1, is DGGITQSPKYLFRKEGQNVTLSCEQNLNHDAMYWYRQDPGQGLRLIYYSQIVNDFQKGDIAEGYSVSREKKESFPLTVTSAQKNPTAFYLCASRPGGRTEAFFGQGTRLTVV.

The J gene is TRBJ2-7, the V gene TRBV6-5, with a possible D match to TRBD2 (6 bases). This CDR3 comprises 14 residues. V lost 7 bases and J 3 bases, leaving 16 bases between the germline ends. Germline V gives CDR1 MNHEY, CDR2 SVGAGI. The CDR3 DNA reads as TGTGCCAGCAAAATTAGCGGCCTCCTCTACGAGCAGTACTTC. Translation: CASKISGLLYEQYF.

This clone was recorded only once. The CDR3 DNA reads as TGTGCCAGCAGCTTGACGGACGGGAGCTCCTACGAGCAGTACTTC. The encoded protein is CASSLTDGSSYEQYF. V gene TRBV5-5 combines with J gene TRBJ2-7, with D perhaps matching TRBD2 (6 bases). The germline V gene has CDR1 SGHKS and CDR2 YYEKEE (reference sequence). CDR3 length: 15 amino acids. Trimming took 1 base from V and 0 from J, leaving 11 bases between them. Full variable domain (outside the CDR3, taken from reference TRBV5-5 and TRBJ2-7): DAGVTQSPTHLIKTRGQQVTLRCSPISGHKSVSWYQQVLGQGPQFIFQYYEKEERGRGNFPDRFSARQFPNYSSELNVNALLLGDSALYLCASSLTDGSSYEQYFGPGTRLTVT.

Concerning this clone: Different DNA sequences within this sample yield the same CDR3. The chain links TRBV4-2 to TRBJ2-3; 10 positions match TRBD2. V trimming: 0 bases; J trimming: 1 base; junction bases outside the gene matches: 1. Germline V CDR1 and CDR2: LGHNA, YNFKEQ. This CDR3 spans 16 amino acids. CDR3 bases: TGTGCCAGCAGCCAAGATCTAGCGGGAGGCACAGATACGCAGTATTTT. It codes for CASSQDLAGGTDTQYF.

The chain uses TRBV13 and TRBJ2-7; 12 bases are shared with TRBD2. The V segment lost 5 bases and the J segment 4 bases; nucleotides outside the gene matches: 9. This CDR3 is 16 amino acids long. CDR1 and CDR2 from the germline V gene are PRHDT and FYEKMQ (reference sequence). The CDR3 here is CASSHPGLAGGYEQYF. DNA for the CDR3: TGTGCCAGCAGCCACCCGGGACTAGCGGGTGGATACGAGCAGTACTTC.

The sample holds one count of this clone. The gene calls are TRBV6-2 or TRBV6-3 and TRBJ2-7, with 12 nucleotides matching TRBD1. V trimming: 2 bases; J trimming: 7 bases; junction bases outside the gene matches: 6. Germline values: CDR1 MNHEY, CDR2 SVGEGT. This CDR3 region has 15 residues. The CDR3 nucleotides are TGTGCCAGCAGTTACGCGGGACAGGGGGCATGGGAGCAGTACTTC. Translation: CASSYAGQGAWEQYF.

The rearrangement joins TRBV7-2 to TRBJ2-7; D remains unclear. The CDR3 is made up of 13 amino acids. Germline CDR1 is SGHTA and CDR2 is FQGNSA. The V end lost 4 bases, the J end lost 2 bases, and 9 bases lay between the germline ends. Written as DNA, the CDR3 is TGTGCCAGCAGCTCCTATTACCCCTACGAGCAGTACTTC. Encoded protein: CASSSYYPYEQYF.

The V and J genes are TRBV15 and TRBJ2-7, with 9 positions matching TRBD1. Germline CDR1 and CDR2: LNHNV and YYDKDF (reference sequence). CDR3 length: 15 amino acids. V lost 0 bases, J lost 5 bases, and 5 bases stayed unmatched. In DNA form, the CDR3 reads TGTGCCACCAGCAGAGAGGGGGGGACAGGGAACGAGCAGTACTTC. Its translation is CATSREGGTGNEQYF.

The rearrangement links TRBV6-5 to TRBJ1-5, with D unresolved. The V end was cut by 5 bases, the J end by 6 bases, with 17 bases between. Germline V gene data show CDR1 as MNHEY and CDR2 as SVGAGI. The CDR3 sequence is 15 residues long. This CDR3 is CASSILNKRGQPQHF. Written as DNA, the CDR3 is TGTGCCAGCAGTATTCTCAACAAGCGCGGTCAGCCCCAGCATTTT.

J is TRBJ1-5 and V is TRBV2; 7 bases agree with TRBD1. Germline V gene sequence: CDR1 SNHLY, CDR2 FYNNEI. This CDR3 is 16 amino acids long. Trimming at V came to 7 bases and at J to 5 bases, leaving 14 bases not matched to a gene. The DNA of the CDR3 is TGTGCCAGCAAGAAGGGCCGAGGACAGGCAGATCAGCCCCAGCATTTT. Its protein is CASKKGRGQADQPQHF.

The J gene is TRBJ1-2, the V gene TRBV11-2; the match to TRBD1 covers 7 bases. Germline loops: CDR1 SGHAT, CDR2 FQNNGV. The V and J ends lost 3 bases and 6 bases, in that order; junction bases with no gene match: 10. This CDR3 spans 15 amino acids. CDR3 loop: CASSLGVQGEDGYTF. For the CDR3, the DNA is TGTGCCAGCAGCTTGGGAGTCCAGGGGGAGGATGGCTACACCTTC.

The V call is TRBV12-3 or TRBV12-4, the J call TRBJ2-7; D perhaps matches TRBD1 (6 bases). With 8 bases removed from V and 0 bases from J, the gap between germline ends came to 8 bases. The CDR3 contains 12 residues. For the CDR3, the DNA is TGTGCCAGCCAAGGGGGCTCCTACGAGCAGTACTTC. The encoded protein is CASQGGSYEQYF.

V gene TRBV27 combines with J gene TRBJ2-5, with 7 bases that match TRBD1. The V segment lost 3 bases and the J segment 5 bases; nucleotides outside the gene matches: 6. The germline V gene has CDR1 MNHEY and CDR2 SMNVEV (reference sequence). CDR3 length equals 14 residues. Written as DNA, the CDR3 is TGTGCCAGCAGTTTCTCCCCGACAGGGGAGACCCAGTACTTC. Translation: CASSFSPTGETQYF.

The chain has TRBV28 and TRBJ2-2; D ambiguous. The germline gives CDR1 MDHEN, CDR2 SYDVKM. Trimming stripped 1 base from V and 6 bases from J, with 6 bases between. This CDR3 is built from 13 residues. The CDR3 nucleotides read TGTGCCAGCAGTTTATCCCTAGCCGGGGAGCTGTTTTTT. Its protein is CASSLSLAGELFF.

The chain employs TRBV5-1 and TRBJ1-1, with unresolved D. The CDR3 length is 14 residues. The V gene's germline CDR1 is SGHRS and CDR2 YFSETQ. The V end was cut by 5 bases, the J end by 1 base, with 12 bases between. The CDR3 DNA reads as TGCGCCAGCAGTCTACCCGGAGGGAACACTGAAGCTTTCTTT. Its translation is CASSLPGGNTEAFF.

This clone was counted many times. The chain employs TRBV6-6 and TRBJ2-1; 9 nucleotides line up with TRBD2. The CDR3 has 17 amino acids. The V gene end was trimmed by 5 bases and the J gene end by 8 bases; junction bases not matched to a gene: 16. The germline V gene has CDR1 MNHNY and CDR2 SVGAGI (reference sequence). The CDR3 DNA reads TGTGCCAGCAGTCTGTGGGGCCTAAGCGGGAGGAATGATGAGCAGTTCTTC. This sequence encodes CASSLWGLSGRNDEQFF.